This entry describes one T cell receptor beta chain. Its antigen is undetermined. The data originate from a study of read filtering for tumor transcriptome and immune sequencing. For the study at large: Transcriptome libraries were built from DNase-treated RNA. The study, taken as a whole, reports: RNA-seq captured clonotypes less deeply and reliably than IR-seq. IR-seq and RNA-seq agreed better without single-read clonotypes.

At the time of active disease, bone marrow was collected from every patient. From 300 to 450 ng of RNA, a library with molecular barcoded alpha/delta and beta/gamma adaptors was made. TCRdb re-called the reads with MiXCR, one entry per CDR3 protein. The table has 130,000 or so distinct CDR3 sequences, approximately 13% seen once; the top ten hold just under 8.5%. Trimming cost V 4 bases and J 8 bases, with 19 bases left between them. Germline values: CDR1 DFQATT, CDR2 SNEGSKA (reference sequence). This CDR3 has 14 amino acids. The chain employs TRBV20-1 and TRBJ2-3; tentative D call: TRBD2 (6 bases). The sample comprised a population of CD138-negative cells sorted from bone marrow. This TCR came from a donor older than 35 with multiple myeloma. In DNA, the CDR3 is TGCAGTGCTACTAAGACTAGAGACATGGTTACGCAGTATTTT. As protein: CSATKTRDMVTQYF.